This T cell receptor beta chain comes out of a study of CD8 T cells in ankylosing spondylitis. Findings and caveats of the study: Ankylosing spondylitis blood appeared to be characterized by a TCR beta motif of about eight highly homologous variants. Reportedly, significant enrichment of disease-linked clones occurred in matched ankylosing spondylitis synovial fluid.

Making use of molecular barcodes, quantitative 5'-RACE generated TCR beta libraries. TCRdb fed the 5' RACE reads into MiXCR, producing one record per CDR3 protein. The sample lists almost 45,000 distinct CDR3 sequences, about 11% occurring once. In regard to this clonotype: Its antigen remains unknown.

The V gene's germline CDR1 is SGHTA and CDR2 FQGNSA. The CDR3 runs to 16 residues. Trimming shortened V by 0 bases and J by 1 base, and 12 bases separated the two germline ends. The clonotype was recovered from a male donor with ankylosing spondylitis or in good health (not recorded which). Sequenced input: blood, either unsorted or a sorted T cell fraction (not recorded which). The chain has TRBV7-2 and TRBJ2-5; tentatively, D is TRBD2 (6 bases). The CDR3 DNA follows: TGTGCCAGCAGCTTAGCCTCGACTAGAGGCCAAGAGACCCAGTACTTC. Translating it yields CASSLASTRGQETQYF.